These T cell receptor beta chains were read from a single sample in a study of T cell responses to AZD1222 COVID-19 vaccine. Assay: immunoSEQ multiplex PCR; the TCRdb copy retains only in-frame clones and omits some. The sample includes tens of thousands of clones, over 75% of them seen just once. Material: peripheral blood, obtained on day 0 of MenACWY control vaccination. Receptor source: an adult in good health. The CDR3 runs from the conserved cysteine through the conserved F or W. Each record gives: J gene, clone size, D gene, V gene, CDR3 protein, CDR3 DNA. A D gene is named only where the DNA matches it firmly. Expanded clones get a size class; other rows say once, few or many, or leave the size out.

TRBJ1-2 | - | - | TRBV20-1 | CSASPVRPSSGYTF | TGCAGTGCTAGTCCGGTCCGCCCTAGCTCTGGCTACACCTTC
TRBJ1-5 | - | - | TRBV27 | CASSLHWQGSNQPQHF | TGTGCCAGCAGTTTACACTGGCAGGGTAGCAATCAGCCCCAGCATTTT
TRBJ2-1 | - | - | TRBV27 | CASSLGHGWFF | TGTGCCAGCAGTTTAGGGCACGGCTGGTTCTTC
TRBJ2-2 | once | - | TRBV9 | CASSAGQPNTGELFF | TGTGCCAGCAGCGCCGGACAGCCGAACACCGGGGAGCTGTTTTTT
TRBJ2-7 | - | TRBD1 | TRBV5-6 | CASSLGGGGEQYF | TGTGCCAGCAGCTTGGGAGGGGGCGGCGAGCAGTACTTC
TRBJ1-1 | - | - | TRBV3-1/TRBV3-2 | CASSVRQDGEAFF | TGTGCCAGCAGCGTACGCCAGGACGGTGAAGCTTTCTTT
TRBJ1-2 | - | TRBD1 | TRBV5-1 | CASSPLTGGGYGYTF | TGCGCCAGCAGCCCCTTGACAGGGGGAGGCTATGGCTACACCTTC
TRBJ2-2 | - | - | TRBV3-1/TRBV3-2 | CASSQDRTLGAGELFF | TGTGCCAGCAGCCAAGATCGAACTCTTGGCGCCGGGGAGCTGTTTTTT
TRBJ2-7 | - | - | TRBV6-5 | CASSYGRAYEQYF | TGTGCCAGCAGTTACGGTAGGGCCTACGAGCAGTACTTC
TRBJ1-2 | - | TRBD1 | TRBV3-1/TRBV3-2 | CASSPLAGGEVGYTF | TGTGCCAGCAGCCCCCTGGCAGGGGGCGAGGTCGGCTACACCTTC
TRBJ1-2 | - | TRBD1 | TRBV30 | CAWMGARGRGNGGYTF | TGTGCCTGGATGGGTGCCAGGGGGCGAGGGAATGGGGGCTACACCTTC
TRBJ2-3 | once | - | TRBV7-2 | CASSLAHVDTQYF | TGTGCCAGCAGCTTAGCGCACGTAGATACGCAGTATTTT
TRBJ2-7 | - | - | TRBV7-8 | CASSRGGDFGEQYF | TGTGCCAGCAGCCGAGGCGGGGACTTCGGCGAGCAGTACTTC
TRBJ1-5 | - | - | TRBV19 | CASGVANQPQHF | TGTGCCAGCGGGGTCGCAAATCAGCCCCAGCATTTT
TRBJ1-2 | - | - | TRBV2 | CASRPAQAHYGYTF | TGTGCCAGCAGGCCGGCGCAGGCCCACTATGGCTACACCTTC
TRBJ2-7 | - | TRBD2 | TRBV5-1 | CASSAGALAGNEQYF | TGCGCCAGCAGCGCTGGGGCCCTAGCGGGGAACGAGCAGTACTTC
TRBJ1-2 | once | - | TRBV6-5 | CASARAENYGYTF | TGTGCCAGTGCGCGGGCAGAGAACTATGGCTACACCTTC
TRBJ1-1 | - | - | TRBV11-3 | CASSLEGDWDYPEAFF | TGTGCCAGCAGCTTAGAGGGCGACTGGGATTATCCTGAAGCTTTCTTT
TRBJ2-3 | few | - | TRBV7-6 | CASSYFQGPSTDTQYF | TGTGCCAGCAGCTACTTCCAGGGGCCCTCCACAGATACGCAGTATTTT
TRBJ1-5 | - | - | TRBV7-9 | CASSRQTGSEAQPQHF | TGTGCCAGCAGCAGACAAACAGGGTCTGAGGCGCAGCCCCAGCATTTT
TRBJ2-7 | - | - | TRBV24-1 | CATSESGTTTLYEQYF | TGTGCCACCAGTGAGTCCGGGACAACTACCCTCTACGAGCAGTACTTC
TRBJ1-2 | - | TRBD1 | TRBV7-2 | CASSFGTGAHYGYTF | TGTGCCAGCAGCTTTGGGACAGGGGCTCACTATGGCTACACCTTC
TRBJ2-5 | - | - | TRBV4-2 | CASSQKSYVEETQYF | TGTGCCAGCAGCCAAAAGTCATACGTCGAAGAGACCCAGTACTTC
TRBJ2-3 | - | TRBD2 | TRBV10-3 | CATREPGGGPTDTQYF | TGTGCCACTAGGGAGCCCGGGGGGGGACCCACAGATACGCAGTATTTT
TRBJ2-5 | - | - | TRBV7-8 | CASREGNQETQYF | TGTGCCAGCAGGGAGGGGAACCAAGAGACCCAGTACTTC
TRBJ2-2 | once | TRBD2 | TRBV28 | CASSRTSGGLNTGELFF | TGTGCCAGCAGTCGGACTAGCGGGGGCCTGAACACCGGGGAGCTGTTTTTT
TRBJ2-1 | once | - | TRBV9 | CASSPWGRLGFDEQFF | TGTGCCAGCAGCCCCTGGGGGCGTCTGGGGTTTGATGAGCAGTTCTTC
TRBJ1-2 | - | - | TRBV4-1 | CASSQEPGTNYGYTF | TGCGCCAGCAGCCAAGAACCGGGAACTAACTATGGCTACACCTTC